Following are 7 T cell receptor beta chains from one sample sequenced in a study of cytomegalovirus exposure and HLA in healthy donors. The PCR was carried out with 60 Vbeta primers and 13 Jbeta primers. TCRdb's table, derived via immunoSEQ multiplex PCR, lists solely in-frame clones and lacks some. The sample yields about 160,000 clones, 70% to 90% seen once. Sequencing was performed on PBMCs. These receptors originate from a male donor in good health and CMV-seronegative.

The chain uses TRBV7-3 and TRBJ2-3, with D possibly being TRBD1 (6 bases). Germline assignment: CDR1 SGHTA and CDR2 FQGTGA. Trimming stripped 5 bases from V and 4 bases from J, with 10 bases between. The CDR3 runs to 13 residues. DNA for the CDR3: TGTGCCAGCAGCGCCAGGGGCCCAGATACGCAGTATTTT. This sequence encodes CASSARGPDTQYF.

As DNA, the CDR3 is TGCAGCGTTTCAGGGGGGTACACTGAAGCTTTCTTT. Translation gives CSVSGGYTEAFF. This chain connects TRBV29-1 to TRBJ1-1; 7 nucleotides align to TRBD1. Germline V gives CDR1 SQVTM, CDR2 ANQGSEA. With 5 bases clipped from V and 3 bases from J, the junction kept 3 bases outside the gene matches. The CDR3 is 12 amino acids.

This clone was detected once. The rearrangement uses TRBV28 and TRBJ1-2; the D gene is possibly TRBD1 (5 bases). The CDR3 is 15 amino acids. V gave up 5 bases and J gave up 4 bases, with 17 bases separating them. Germline lookup yields CDR1 MDHEN and CDR2 SYDVKM. The CDR3 region is CASSSRQTLLYGYTF. In DNA form, the CDR3 reads TGTGCCAGCAGTAGCAGACAGACGCTGCTCTATGGCTACACCTTC.

The chain recombines TRBV10-1 with TRBJ2-7; TRBD1 aligns across 9 bases. Germline loops: CDR1 WNHNN, CDR2 SYGVQD (reference sequence). The CDR3 length is 15 residues. The V segment lost 11 bases and the J segment 3 bases; nucleotides outside the gene matches: 14. This CDR3 is CARPFHRDRVYEQYF. In nucleotides, the CDR3 is TGCGCCCGCCCCTTTCACAGGGACAGGGTCTACGAGCAGTACTTC.

The rearrangement links TRBV5-1 to TRBJ2-5; weak D call: TRBD1 (5 bases). Trimming left V 5 bases short and J 4 bases short, with 21 bases between. CDR1 is SGHRS and CDR2 is YFSETQ in the germline V gene. The length of the CDR3 is 16 residues. The CDR3 sequence is CASRLRTLQTGETQYF. CDR3 nucleotide sequence: TGCGCCAGCAGATTAAGGACACTGCAAACAGGAGAGACCCAGTACTTC.

V gene TRBV7-9 combines with J gene TRBJ2-5; the match to TRBD1 covers 7 bases. With 1 base clipped from V and 5 bases from J, the junction kept 4 bases outside the gene matches. The germline V gene has CDR1 SEHNR and CDR2 FQNEAQ (reference sequence). The CDR3 length is 14 residues. Here the CDR3 DNA reads TGTGCCAGCAGCTTAGAGGGACAGTTTGAGACCCAGTACTTC. Translated: CASSLEGQFETQYF.

The chain is built from TRBV2 and TRBJ1-6; 8 nucleotides line up with TRBD1. Trimming at V came to 4 bases and at J to 7 bases, leaving 0 bases not matched to a gene. The CDR3 consists of 13 residues. CDR1 SNHLY and CDR2 FYNNEI come from the germline V gene. The CDR3 sequence is CASSAGGNSPLHF. The DNA of the CDR3 is TGTGCCAGCAGTGCAGGGGGCAATTCACCCCTCCACTTT.